This TCR beta chain was sequenced during a study of prognosis after radiotherapy for stage I lung cancer. Background on the study: SBRT spanned 3 to 5 fractions, reaching a biologically effective dose of at least 100 Gy. The study's findings and limits: After stereotactic body radiation therapy, median unique TCR clones were 6,000 to 7,500, down from around 9,500. Differences in TRBV and TRBJ gene usage were reportedly observed between patients with and without metastases.

With two-round multiplex PCR, TCR beta CDR3 sequences were amplified from genomic DNA. The authors ran first-round PCR with primers specific to each TRBV and TRBJ gene. In TCRdb, the multiplex PCR reads were re-called with MiXCR into one record per CDR3 protein. The table records roughly 25,000 distinct CDR3 sequences, about 43% of them present only once. Assessment by CT and PET/CT found all patients node-negative, and none had prior chemotherapy, radiotherapy or other malignancies. Worth noting for this clonotype: The antigen remains unidentified.

The source material was PBMCs, sampled before or after stereotactic body radiation therapy (not recorded which). The source of this sequence is a donor over 45 with non-small cell lung cancer.

The chain's CDR3 is CASSLAILNTEAFF. The CDR3 DNA follows: TGTGCCAGCAGCTTAGCGATTTTAAACACTGAAGCTTTCTTT. The chain employs TRBV7-9 and TRBJ1-1, with D unresolved. This CDR3 region has 14 residues. Trimming left V 0 bases short and J 2 bases short, with 7 bases between. Germline CDR1 is SEHNR and CDR2 is FQNEAQ (reference sequence).